A single sample is the source of the 12 T cell receptor beta chains below, sequenced in a study of early T cells in non-severe SARS-CoV-2 infection. MiXCR, run by TCRdb on the 5' RACE reads, gives a single entry per CDR3 protein. The sample has tens of thousands of distinct CDR3 sequences; 9.5% to 15% are singletons. Material for sequencing was whole blood. The receptor set was obtained from an adult who was a healthcare worker with PCR-confirmed SARS-CoV-2 infection or an uninfected control (not recorded which).

Judged by abundance, this clonotype is medium-sized (0.01 to 0.1%). The chain links TRBV29-1 to TRBJ2-5, with 7 bases aligning to TRBD1. This CDR3 has 13 amino acids. Germline loops: CDR1 SQVTM, CDR2 ANQGSEA. Trimming removed 3 bases from V and 3 bases from J; junction bases left unmatched: 4. CDR3 DNA sequence: TGCAGCGTTGAGGGGACAGTTGAAGAGACCCAGTACTTC. It specifies CSVEGTVEETQYF.

This clonotype was observed at least ten times. The chain combines TRBV20-1 with TRBJ2-3, with 9 positions matching TRBD1. V gave up 3 bases and J gave up 3 bases; unmatched junction bases: 10. Looked up from germline, CDR1 is DFQATT and CDR2 is SNEGSKA (reference sequence). The CDR3 length is 16 residues. The CDR3 sequence is CSARGQGAGETDTQYF. The DNA of the CDR3 is TGCAGTGCTAGGGGACAGGGAGCGGGCGAAACAGATACGCAGTATTTT.

The chain carries TRBV7-2 and TRBJ1-6; D might be TRBD1 (5 bases). CDR3 length: 14 residues. Germline V gene lookup returns CDR1 SGHTA and CDR2 FQGNSA. The germline V and J ends were trimmed by 2 bases and 7 bases, with 9 bases remaining between them. The CDR3 reads CASSLHGANSPLHF. In nucleotides, the CDR3 is TGTGCCAGCAGCTTACACGGGGCGAATTCACCCCTCCACTTT.

This clonotype has a handful of counts. The chain links TRBV6-4 to TRBJ1-6; D is uncertain. The germline gives CDR1 MRHNA, CDR2 SNTAGT. Deletions cut 0 bases from V and 10 bases from J, with 13 bases between. The CDR3 is made up of 15 amino acids. The CDR3 nucleotides are TGTGCCAGCAGTGACTCGATAGGGATTGGATCACCCCTCCACTTT. It specifies CASSDSIGIGSPLHF.

The chain has TRBV6-2 or TRBV6-3 and TRBJ2-7; D is undetermined. CDR1 and CDR2 from the germline V gene are MNHEY and SVGEGT. V was cut by 6 bases and J by 2 bases, with 20 bases left in between. The CDR3 spans 16 residues. CDR3 region: CASRTGMFRVTYEQYF. The CDR3 DNA reads as TGTGCCAGCAGAACTGGGATGTTTCGGGTCACCTACGAGCAGTACTTC.

This clonotype came up many times. The gene calls are TRBV11-2 and TRBJ1-1, with 9 bases that match TRBD1. Germline assignment: CDR1 SGHAT and CDR2 FQNNGV. The V segment lost 3 bases and the J segment 3 bases; nucleotides outside the gene matches: 11. The CDR3 covers 17 residues. Here the CDR3 reads CASSFTFTRQGDTEAFF. For the CDR3, the DNA is TGTGCCAGCAGCTTTACCTTCACGAGACAGGGGGACACTGAAGCTTTCTTT.

Ten or more counts support this clonotype. V and J are TRBV5-5 and TRBJ1-5; 8 nucleotides align to TRBD1. Germline trimming cut 3 bases from V and 10 bases from J; bases unmatched to any gene: 6. The germline V gene encodes CDR1 SGHKS and CDR2 YYEKEE (reference sequence). The length of the CDR3 is 13 residues. This CDR3 reads CASSWGQVDPQHF. The CDR3 coding sequence is TGTGCCAGCAGCTGGGGACAGGTCGATCCCCAGCATTTT.

This clonotype came up many times. The chain joins TRBV7-9 to TRBJ2-7; 8 bases fit TRBD1. Per the germline V gene, CDR1 is SEHNR and CDR2 is FQNEAQ (reference sequence). V lost 6 bases, J lost 3 bases, and 4 bases stayed unmatched. The CDR3 has 13 residues. This CDR3 is CASSKGQGYEQYF. DNA for the CDR3: TGTGCCAGCAGTAAAGGACAGGGCTACGAGCAGTACTTC.

This clonotype was observed many times. The gene calls are TRBV27 and TRBJ1-2; 8 bases match TRBD1. Germline V CDR1 and CDR2: MNHEY, SMNVEV (reference sequence). With V trimmed by 2 bases and J by 3 bases, 17 bases remained unmatched. This CDR3 is 19 amino acids long. The CDR3 region has the DNA TGTGCCAGCAGTTTAAAGCCCCCGGGGCCAACAGGGGGTCACTATGGCTACACCTTC. Residues: CASSLKPPGPTGGHYGYTF.

The rearrangement joins TRBV20-1 to TRBJ2-1; D ambiguous. V was trimmed by 3 bases and J by 0 bases, leaving 9 bases between them. Per germline, CDR1 DFQATT and CDR2 SNEGSKA (reference sequence). The CDR3 is 14 residues long. DNA for the CDR3: TGCAGTGCTAGGAACTTGTACTCCTACAATGAGCAGTTCTTC. Its protein is CSARNLYSYNEQFF.

This clonotype was counted at least ten times. The rearrangement links TRBV28 to TRBJ2-1, with 9 bases identical to TRBD2. Germline lookup yields CDR1 MDHEN and CDR2 SYDVKM. The CDR3 is 12 amino acids. The junction had 2 bases not matched to a gene; V was cut back by 7 bases and J by 7 bases. The CDR3 sequence is CASNLAGNEQFF. The DNA of the CDR3 is TGTGCCAGCAACCTAGCGGGAAATGAGCAGTTCTTC.

This clonotype has a count of ten or more. The V call is TRBV7-2, the J call TRBJ1-1; D is uncertain. Trimming shortened V by 7 bases and J by 0 bases, and 9 bases separated the two germline ends. The V gene's germline CDR1 is SGHTA and CDR2 FQGNSA. This CDR3 spans 13 amino acids. The CDR3 protein is CASILSLNTEAFF. The CDR3 DNA reads TGTGCCAGCATCCTTTCTCTGAACACTGAAGCTTTCTTT.